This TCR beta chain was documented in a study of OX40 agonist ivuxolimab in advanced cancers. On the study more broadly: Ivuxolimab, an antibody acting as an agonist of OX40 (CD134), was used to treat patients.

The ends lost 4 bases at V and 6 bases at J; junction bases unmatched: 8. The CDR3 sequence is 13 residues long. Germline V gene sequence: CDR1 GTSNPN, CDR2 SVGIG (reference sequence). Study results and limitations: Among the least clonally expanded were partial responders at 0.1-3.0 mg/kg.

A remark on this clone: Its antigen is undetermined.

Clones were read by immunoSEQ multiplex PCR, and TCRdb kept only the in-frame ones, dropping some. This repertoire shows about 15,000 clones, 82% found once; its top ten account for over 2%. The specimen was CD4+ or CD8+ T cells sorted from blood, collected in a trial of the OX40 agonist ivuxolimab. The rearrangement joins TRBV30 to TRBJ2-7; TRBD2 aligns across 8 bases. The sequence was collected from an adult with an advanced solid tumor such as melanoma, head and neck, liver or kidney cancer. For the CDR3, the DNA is TGTGCCTGGAATTCCGGGACTAGTCCCGAGCAGTACTTC. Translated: CAWNSGTSPEQYF.